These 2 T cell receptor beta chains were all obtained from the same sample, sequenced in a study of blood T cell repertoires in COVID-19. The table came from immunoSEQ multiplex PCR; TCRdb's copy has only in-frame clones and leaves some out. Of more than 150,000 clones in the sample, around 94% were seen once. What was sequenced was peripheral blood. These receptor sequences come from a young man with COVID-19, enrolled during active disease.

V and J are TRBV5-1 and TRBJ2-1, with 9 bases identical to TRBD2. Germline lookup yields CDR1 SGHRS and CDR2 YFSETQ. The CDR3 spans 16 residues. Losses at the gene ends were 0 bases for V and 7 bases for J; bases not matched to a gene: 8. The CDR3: CASSLGSSGAGNEQFF. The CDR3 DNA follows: TGCGCCAGCAGCTTGGGGTCTAGCGGGGCCGGGAATGAGCAGTTCTTC.

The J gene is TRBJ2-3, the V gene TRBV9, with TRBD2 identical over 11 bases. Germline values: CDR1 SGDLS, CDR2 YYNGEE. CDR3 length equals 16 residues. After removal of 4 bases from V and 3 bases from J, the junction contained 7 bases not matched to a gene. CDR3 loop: CASSLTPSGGTDTQYF. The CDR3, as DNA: TGTGCCAGCAGCCTCACCCCTAGCGGGGGGACAGATACGCAGTATTTT.